This is a list of T cell receptor beta chains from one sample in a study of blood T cell repertoires in COVID-19. Produced via immunoSEQ multiplex PCR; TCRdb's table is partial and in-frame only. The sample contains 150,000 to 200,000 clones, 65% to 85% of which appear only once. The sample was PBMCs or T cells enriched from blood (not recorded which). All receptors come from a man aged 40-49 years who had recovered from COVID-19. Both conserved end residues are part of each CDR3. The D gene is left open where the match is weak. Expanded clones are given a class, and other clones once, few, many or no size at all.

J gene,D gene,V gene,clone size,CDR3 protein,CDR3 DNA
TRBJ1-3,TRBD1,TRBV11-3,NA,CASSSRDSGDTIYF,TGTGCCAGCAGCTCCAGGGACAGCGGTGACACCATATATTTT
TRBJ1-2,NA,TRBV3-1/TRBV3-2,NA,CASSHEGTPANYGYTF,TGTGCCAGCAGCCACGAGGGCACACCGGCTAACTATGGCTACACCTTC
TRBJ1-2,NA,TRBV6-5,NA,CASSYHGGNGYTF,TGTGCCAGCAGTTACCATGGAGGGAATGGCTACACCTTC
TRBJ2-7,NA,TRBV13,NA,CASSLGLRSYEQYF,TGTGCCAGCAGCTTAGGATTGCGGTCCTACGAGCAGTACTTC
TRBJ1-4,TRBD1,TRBV28,NA,CASRIRTGVNEKLFF,TGTGCCAGCAGGATACGCACAGGGGTTAACGAAAAACTGTTTTTT
TRBJ1-1,NA,TRBV3-1/TRBV3-2,NA,CASSLSDSHLEAFF,TGTGCCAGCAGCCTCTCGGACAGCCACCTTGAAGCTTTCTTT
TRBJ1-1,TRBD1,TRBV29-1,NA,CSVRPGQGATRSSLDTEAFF,TGCAGCGTTCGTCCGGGACAGGGGGCTACAAGGAGTAGCTTGGACACTGAAGCTTTCTTT
TRBJ1-5,NA,TRBV4-3,NA,CASSQVWGGSQPQHF,TGCGCCAGCAGCCAAGTATGGGGGGGCAGTCAGCCCCAGCATTTT
TRBJ2-7,NA,TRBV4-3,NA,CASSPQVLSYEQYF,TGCGCCAGCAGCCCCCAGGTTCTTTCCTACGAGCAGTACTTC
TRBJ1-1,NA,TRBV28,NA,CASSARSLGASFF,TGTGCCAGCAGTGCCCGGAGTCTGGGGGCGTCTTTCTTT
TRBJ2-1,TRBD2,TRBV19,NA,CASNPGGSYNEQFF,TGTGCCAGTAACCCGGGGGGTTCCTACAATGAGCAGTTCTTC
TRBJ1-2,TRBD1,TRBV30,NA,CAWTPFGTGYYGYTF,TGTGCCTGGACCCCCTTCGGGACAGGGTACTATGGCTACACCTTC
TRBJ2-7,NA,TRBV7-2,NA,CASSSAPALYLNEQYF,TGTGCCAGCAGCTCAGCCCCTGCCCTATATTTGAATGAGCAGTACTTC
TRBJ2-3,NA,TRBV5-1,NA,CASSSEGKRTDTQYF,TGCGCCAGCAGCTCGGAGGGCAAGAGGACAGATACGCAGTATTTT
TRBJ1-5,TRBD1,TRBV2,NA,CASSGTGDSNQPQHF,TGTGCCAGCAGTGGGACAGGGGATAGCAATCAGCCCCAGCATTTT
TRBJ2-5,NA,TRBV15,NA,CATSRSRGTETQYF,TGTGCCACCAGCAGGTCGAGGGGGACGGAGACCCAGTACTTC
TRBJ2-3,NA,TRBV7-2,NA,CASSRTGWGDIITDTQYF,TGTGCCAGCAGCCGTACCGGGTGGGGGGATATCATCACAGATACGCAGTATTTT
TRBJ2-1,NA,TRBV3-1/TRBV3-2,NA,CASSARSLYNEQFF,TGTGCCAGCAGTGCCCGGTCACTGTACAATGAGCAGTTCTTC
TRBJ1-6,NA,TRBV5-6,NA,CASSLGSVYGNNSPLHF,TGTGCCAGCAGCTTGGGGTCAGTTTACGGGAATAATTCACCCCTCCACTTT
TRBJ2-5,TRBD2,TRBV5-1,NA,CASSLTSGGETQYF,TGCGCCAGCAGCTTGACTAGCGGGGGAGAGACCCAGTACTTC
TRBJ2-7,TRBD1,TRBV7-8,NA,CASRGEQGAYEQYF,TGTGCCAGCAGGGGGGAACAGGGGGCCTACGAGCAGTACTTC
TRBJ2-7,TRBD2,TRBV7-2,NA,CASSPLAGGPGEQYF,TGTGCCAGCAGCCCACTAGCGGGGGGGCCAGGCGAGCAGTACTTC
TRBJ2-1,TRBD2,TRBV5-1,NA,CASRMSGGVYDEQFF,TGCGCCAGCAGAATGAGCGGGGGGGTTTACGATGAGCAGTTCTTC
TRBJ1-5,TRBD1,TRBV18,NA,CASSPPGQGSNQPQHF,TGTGCCAGCTCACCACCGGGACAGGGTAGCAATCAGCCCCAGCATTTT
TRBJ2-2,TRBD1,TRBV27,NA,CASSFRGQGNTGELFF,TGTGCCAGCAGTTTTAGGGGACAGGGGAACACCGGGGAGCTGTTTTTT
TRBJ1-1,NA,TRBV6-6,NA,CASSYIGSAEAFF,TGTGCCAGCAGTTACATAGGTAGCGCTGAAGCTTTCTTT
TRBJ2-3,NA,TRBV10-3,NA,CAISPPRPTSTDTQYF,TGTGCCATCAGCCCCCCACGGCCGACTAGCACAGATACGCAGTATTTT
TRBJ1-1,NA,TRBV6-5,NA,CASSYSRTEAFF,TGTGCCAGCAGTTACTCCCGGACTGAAGCTTTCTTT
TRBJ2-1,TRBD2,TRBV5-4,NA,CASSIGTSGRVLAYNEQFF,TGTGCCAGCAGCATAGGCACTAGCGGGAGGGTCCTGGCCTACAATGAGCAGTTCTTC
TRBJ1-5,NA,TRBV18,once,CASSLQPNSNQPQHF,TGTGCCAGCTCACTACAGCCGAATAGCAATCAGCCCCAGCATTTT
TRBJ1-1,TRBD1,TRBV28,NA,CASVNRDRFEAFF,TGTGCCAGCGTTAACCGGGACAGATTTGAAGCTTTCTTT
TRBJ1-1,NA,TRBV7-9,NA,CASSLETGEAFF,TGTGCCAGCAGCTTAGAAACCGGGGAGGCTTTCTTT
TRBJ2-7,TRBD1,TRBV7-2,NA,CASSLGRDRAYEQYF,TGTGCCAGCAGCTTAGGCCGGGACAGAGCCTACGAGCAGTACTTC
TRBJ2-7,NA,TRBV5-4,NA,CASSLGWTADYEQYF,TGTGCCAGCAGCTTGGGTTGGACAGCGGACTACGAGCAGTACTTC
TRBJ1-5,NA,TRBV19,NA,CASSTFTGTHQPQHF,TGTGCCAGTAGTACCTTTACAGGGACCCATCAGCCCCAGCATTTT
TRBJ1-2,NA,TRBV2,NA,CASSERGGGYTF,TGTGCCAGCAGTGAAAGGGGGGGTGGCTACACCTTC
TRBJ2-3,NA,TRBV6-5,NA,CASTVGGDTQYF,TGTGCCAGCACCGTGGGGGGAGATACGCAGTATTTT
TRBJ2-6,NA,TRBV18,NA,CASSPGATSGANVLTF,TGTGCCAGCTCACCGGGAGCGACCTCTGGGGCCAACGTCCTGACTTTC
TRBJ1-1,NA,TRBV30,few,CAVTGVGTEAFF,TGTGCCGTCACCGGGGTCGGCACTGAAGCTTTCTTT
TRBJ2-2,NA,TRBV4-2,NA,CASSQDYGGAYTGELFF,TGTGCCAGCAGCCAAGATTACGGGGGTGCCTACACCGGGGAGCTGTTTTTT
TRBJ1-5,TRBD1,TRBV28,few,CASRRPGTGGNQPQHF,TGTGCCAGCAGGCGCCCCGGGACAGGGGGCAATCAGCCCCAGCATTTT
TRBJ1-2,NA,TRBV9,NA,CASSVTGLAGYTF,TGTGCCAGCAGCGTCACAGGGCTGGCAGGCTACACCTTC
TRBJ1-2,NA,TRBV29-1,NA,CSVEGYGYGYTF,TGCAGCGTTGAAGGGTACGGCTATGGCTACACCTTC
TRBJ2-1,TRBD1,TRBV12-3/TRBV12-4,NA,CASSRDRGNEQFF,TGTGCCAGCAGCCGGGACAGGGGAAATGAGCAGTTCTTC
TRBJ1-2,NA,TRBV18,NA,CASSPQRQTYGYTF,TGTGCCAGCTCACCACAGAGGCAGACCTATGGCTACACCTTC
TRBJ1-2,NA,TRBV6-5,NA,CASSPSTGSYGYTF,TGTGCCAGCAGTCCATCGACAGGATCCTATGGCTACACCTTC
TRBJ2-1,NA,TRBV9,NA,CASSFADRDNEQFF,TGTGCCAGCAGCTTTGCCGACAGAGACAATGAGCAGTTCTTC
TRBJ1-4,TRBD1,TRBV30,NA,CAWSTGQGALGEKLFF,TGTGCCTGGAGTACGGGACAGGGGGCGTTGGGAGAAAAACTGTTTTTT
TRBJ2-7,TRBD1,TRBV7-7,NA,CASSPDLGTGTHEQYF,TGTGCCAGCAGCCCGGACCTCGGGACAGGGACACACGAGCAGTACTTC
TRBJ2-1,TRBD2,TRBV18,NA,CASSPQAGGEQFF,TGTGCCAGCTCACCCCAAGCGGGGGGGGAGCAGTTCTTC
TRBJ2-5,NA,TRBV28,NA,CASSLGRAQYF,TGTGCCAGCAGTTTAGGGCGGGCCCAGTACTTC
TRBJ1-2,NA,TRBV29-1,NA,CSVGGLANYGYTF,TGCAGCGTTGGGGGGCTCGCTAACTATGGCTACACCTTC
TRBJ1-6,NA,TRBV6-5,NA,CATHEAGDNSPLHF,TGTGCCACCCACGAAGCGGGCGACAATTCACCCCTCCACTTT